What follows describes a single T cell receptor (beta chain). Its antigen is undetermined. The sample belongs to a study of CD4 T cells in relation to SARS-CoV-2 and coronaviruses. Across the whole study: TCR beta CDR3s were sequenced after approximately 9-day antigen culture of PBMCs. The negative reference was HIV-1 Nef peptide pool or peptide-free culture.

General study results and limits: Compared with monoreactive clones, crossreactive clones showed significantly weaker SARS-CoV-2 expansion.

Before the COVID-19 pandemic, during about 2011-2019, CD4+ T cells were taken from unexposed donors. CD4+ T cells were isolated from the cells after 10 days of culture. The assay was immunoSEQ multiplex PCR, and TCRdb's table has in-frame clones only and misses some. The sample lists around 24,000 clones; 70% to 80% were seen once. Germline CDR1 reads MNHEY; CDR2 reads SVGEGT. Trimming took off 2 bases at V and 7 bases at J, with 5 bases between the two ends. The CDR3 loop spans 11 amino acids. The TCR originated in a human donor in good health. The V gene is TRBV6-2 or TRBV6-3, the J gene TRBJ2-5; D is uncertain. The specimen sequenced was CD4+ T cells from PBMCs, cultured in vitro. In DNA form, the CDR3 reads TGTGCCAGCAGTTACCCTGGGACCCAGTACTTC. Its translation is CASSYPGTQYF.